The 22 T cell receptor beta chains below were found in one sample sequenced in a study of blood T cell repertoires in COVID-19. Clones were sequenced by immunoSEQ multiplex PCR, and TCRdb holds only the in-frame ones, with some missing. The sample includes about 74,000 clones, 84% seen only once; the top ten take over 35%. What was sequenced was peripheral blood. The receptors were sampled from a man in his 70s with acute or convalescent COVID-19.

The chain recombines TRBV18 with TRBJ2-7; 10 bases are shared with TRBD1. V lost 0 bases and J lost 5; bases outside the gene matches: 13. The CDR3 is 18 amino acids. The germline gives CDR1 KGHSH, CDR2 LQKENI. CDR3 loop: CASSPPQPPGQGPHEQYF. CDR3 DNA: TGTGCCAGCTCACCACCGCAACCCCCGGGACAGGGGCCCCACGAGCAGTACTTC.

V and J are TRBV7-3 and TRBJ2-3; D perhaps matches TRBD2 (5 bases). From germline, CDR1 is SGHTA and CDR2 FQGTGA. The CDR3 covers 16 residues. The germline V and J ends were trimmed by 1 base and 4 bases, with 15 bases remaining between them. CDR3 bases: TGTGCCAGCAGCTTAAGTACTAGTGGTATTCCAGATACGCAGTATTTT. Encoded protein: CASSLSTSGIPDTQYF.

The chain employs TRBV19 and TRBJ1-5, with 8 bases identical to TRBD1. Germline lookup yields CDR1 LNHDA and CDR2 SQIVND (reference sequence). Trimming cost V 5 bases and J 11 bases; bases outside gene matches: 8. This CDR3 has 13 amino acids. CDR3 sequence reads: CASSLMTGVAQHF. CDR3 in DNA: TGTGCCAGTAGTCTGATGACAGGGGTCGCCCAGCATTTT.

The chain joins TRBV19 to TRBJ1-1; 9 bases are a match to TRBD1. The ends lost 7 bases at V and 0 bases at J; junction bases unmatched: 15. Germline assignment: CDR1 LNHDA and CDR2 SQIVND (reference sequence). CDR3 length: 18 amino acids. In DNA, the CDR3 is TGTGCCAGTACGAGGACAGGGGCCGGGGGAGGCATGAACACTGAAGCTTTCTTT. It encodes CASTRTGAGGGMNTEAFF.

The chain carries TRBV28 and TRBJ2-7; 9 bases match TRBD2. CDR3 size: 14 residues. Per the germline V gene, CDR1 is MDHEN and CDR2 is SYDVKM. The junction had 6 bases not matched to a gene; V was cut back by 5 bases and J by 4 bases. CDR3 sequence: CASSIAGDGYEQYF. The CDR3 DNA reads as TGTGCCAGCAGTATAGCGGGAGATGGGTACGAGCAGTACTTC. The full variable domain, rest sourced from reference TRBV28 and TRBJ2-7, is DVKVTQSSRYLVKRTGEKVFLECVQDMDHENMFWYRQDPGLGLRLIYFSYDVKMKEKGDIPEGYSVSREKKERFSLILESASTNQTSMYLCASSIAGDGYEQYFGPGTRLTVT.

The chain links TRBV5-4 to TRBJ2-5; TRBD2 is a possible D gene (5 bases). V was shortened by 2 bases and J by 4 bases, with 12 bases between the two germline ends. Germline CDR1 SGHNT, CDR2 YYREEE (reference sequence). The CDR3 contains 14 residues. The CDR3: CASSLTGSPETQYF. In nucleotides, the CDR3 is TGTGCCAGCAGCTTAACGGGATCTCCAGAGACCCAGTACTTC. The complete variable domain, with remaining parts taken from reference TRBV5-4 and TRBJ2-5, reads ETGVTQSPTHLIKTRGQQVTLRCSSQSGHNTVSWYQQALGQGPQFIFQYYREEENGRGNFPPRFSGLQFPNYSSELNVNALELDDSALYLCASSLTGSPETQYFGPGTRLLVL.

The rearrangement joins TRBV27 to TRBJ2-5, with D tentatively TRBD1 (5 bases). The CDR3 contains 14 residues. V was shortened by 5 bases and J by 4 bases, with 14 bases between the two germline ends. Germline CDR1 MNHEY, CDR2 SMNVEV (reference sequence). The CDR3 region is CASSASRVPETQYF. The CDR3 nucleotides read TGTGCCAGCAGTGCATCCAGGGTCCCAGAGACCCAGTACTTC.

CDR3 nucleotide sequence: TGTGCCAGCAGCTTAGCGCGGGTTTTACCCTACGAGCAGTACTTC. Amino acid sequence: CASSLARVLPYEQYF. The chain combines TRBV7-2 with TRBJ2-7, with a tentative D call TRBD2 (5 bases). The CDR3 length is 15 residues. Germline CDR1 and CDR2: SGHTA and FQGNSA. Trimming took 0 bases from V and 2 from J, leaving 11 bases between them. The full variable domain, completed using reference TRBV7-2 and TRBJ2-7, is GAGVSQSPSNKVTEKGKDVELRCDPISGHTALYWYRQSLGQGLEFLIYFQGNSAPDKSGLPSDRFSAERTGGSVSTLTIQRTQQEDSAVYLCASSLARVLPYEQYFGPGTRLTVT.

This chain uses TRBV2 with TRBJ1-3, with D perhaps matching TRBD1 (5 bases). Between the trimmed V and J ends, which lost 7 bases and 7 bases, there was a span of 14 bases. The CDR3 has 13 residues. From germline, CDR1 is SNHLY and CDR2 FYNNEI. The CDR3 spells CASMPGTRNTIYF. DNA for the CDR3: TGTGCCAGCATGCCCGGGACTAGGAACACCATATATTTT. Based on the CDR3 plus reference TRBV2 and TRBJ1-3, the full variable domain is EPEVTQTPSHQVTQMGQEVILRCVPISNHLYFYWYRQILGQKVEFLVSFYNNEISEKSEIFDDQFSVERPDGSNFTLKIRSTKLEDSAMYFCASMPGTRNTIYFGEGSWLTVV.

This clone was seen only a few times. This sequence joins TRBV10-3 and TRBJ1-6; no clear D gene. The V gene lost 2 bases and the J gene lost 5 bases, with 7 bases spanning the gap. Looked up from germline, CDR1 is ENHRY and CDR2 is SYGVKD. The CDR3 has 14 amino acids. In DNA, the CDR3 is TGTGCCATCAGTGAGGCGGTTGATAATTCACCCCTCCACTTT. It encodes CAISEAVDNSPLHF.

This chain's CDR3 is CASGSGQGTYTF. The DNA of the CDR3 is TGTGCTAGTGGTTCGGGACAGGGAACCTACACCTTC. V is TRBV12-5 and J is TRBJ1-2; 9 positions agree with TRBD1. The CDR3 runs 12 residues. CDR1 is LGHNT and CDR2 is FRNRAP in the germline V gene. V was clipped by 4 bases and J by 10 bases; unmatched bases: 4.

J is TRBJ2-5 and V is TRBV5-8; D possibly corresponds to TRBD2 (6 bases). V gave up 2 bases and J gave up 4 bases, with 15 bases separating them. Looked up from germline, CDR1 is SGHTS and CDR2 is YDEGEE. CDR3 length: 15 residues. This CDR3 is CASSLGKGRRETQYF. The CDR3 DNA is TGTGCCAGCAGCTTAGGAAAGGGGAGGAGAGAGACCCAGTACTTC. Looking up the rest from reference TRBV5-8 and TRBJ2-5 gives the full variable domain: EAGVTQSPTHLIKTRGQQATLRCSPISGHTSVYWYQQALGLGLQFLLWYDEGEERNRGNFPPRFSGRQFPNYSSELNVNALELEDSALYLCASSLGKGRRETQYFGPGTRLLVL.

The chain links TRBV5-4 to TRBJ2-3; tentative D call: TRBD2 (6 bases). The CDR3 is 15 residues long. CDR1 is SGHNT, CDR2 YYREEE, per germline (reference sequence). The V gene lost 4 bases and the J gene lost 6 bases, with 18 bases spanning the gap. CDR3 sequence reads: CASSTGTSVADTQYF. CDR3 DNA: TGTGCCAGCAGCACCGGGACTTCCGTCGCTGATACGCAGTATTTT.

V usage is TRBV19 and J usage is TRBJ1-2; possible D gene TRBD1, 6 bases. The V end was cut by 5 bases, the J end by 6 bases, with 19 bases between. The V gene's germline CDR1 is LNHDA and CDR2 SQIVND (reference sequence). This CDR3 has 15 amino acids. The CDR3 DNA follows: TGTGCCAGTAGTTGGCCACAGGGCTCTGCGGATGGCTACACCTTC. It translates to CASSWPQGSADGYTF.

The V call is TRBV28, the J call TRBJ1-4; TRBD1 might be the D (6 bases). Germline V CDR1 and CDR2: MDHEN, SYDVKM. Trimming took off 3 bases at V and 5 bases at J, with 13 bases between the two ends. The CDR3 totals 15 residues. CDR3 sequence (DNA): TGTGCCAGCAGTTTCGGGGACAAATCGAATGAAAAACTGTTTTTT. Translation gives CASSFGDKSNEKLFF.

This rearrangement joins TRBV5-6 to TRBJ1-4; 9 bases map to TRBD1. The CDR3 contains 14 residues. Looked up from germline, CDR1 is SGHDT and CDR2 is YYEEEE. After removal of 4 bases from V and 8 bases from J, the junction contained 6 bases not matched to a gene. CDR3 amino acids: CASSTGQGYEKLFF. The CDR3 DNA sequence: TGTGCCAGCAGCACCGGACAGGGGTACGAAAAACTGTTTTTT. The full variable domain, completed using reference TRBV5-6 and TRBJ1-4, is DAGVTQSPTHLIKTRGQQVTLRCSPKSGHDTVSWYQQALGQGPQFIFQYYEEEERQRGNFPDRFSGHQFPNYSSELNVNALLLGDSALYLCASSTGQGYEKLFFGSGTQLSVL.

The gene calls are TRBV9 and TRBJ1-4; D gene ambiguous. Trimming left V 4 bases short and J 6 bases short, with 28 bases between. The CDR3 loop spans 19 amino acids. Germline CDR1 is SGDLS and CDR2 is YYNGEE. The CDR3 loop reads CASSPSPFGNLGAYEKLFF. In nucleotides, the CDR3 is TGTGCCAGCAGCCCATCTCCGTTCGGGAATTTAGGAGCCTATGAAAAACTGTTTTTT.

The chain couples TRBV19 to TRBJ1-2; 9 bases align to TRBD1. With V trimmed by 6 bases and J by 1 base, 9 bases remained unmatched. CDR3 length equals 16 residues. The germline CDR1 and CDR2 sequences are LNHDA and SQIVND (reference sequence). As DNA, the CDR3 is TGTGCCAGTAGCTTCCTTACAGGGGGCAATAACTATGGCTACACCTTC. This codes for CASSFLTGGNNYGYTF.

V and J are TRBV19 and TRBJ1-1, with D possibly TRBD1 on 5 matching bases. The V and J ends lost 4 bases and 5 bases respectively, with 20 bases between them. The CDR3 spans 16 residues. CDR1 is LNHDA and CDR2 is SQIVND in the germline V gene (reference sequence). In DNA form, the CDR3 reads TGTGCCAGTAGTAGGGGGGGAGCATATGCGTGGACTGAAGCTTTCTTT. It codes for CASSRGGAYAWTEAFF.

This chain links TRBV29-1 with TRBJ2-2; possibly TRBD1 for D (5 bases). Trimming shortened V by 6 bases and J by 2 bases, and 13 bases separated the two germline ends. Germline V lookup: CDR1 SQVTM, CDR2 ANQGSEA. This CDR3 is 14 amino acids long. The CDR3 loop reads CSVPRGSNTGELFF. CDR3 DNA sequence: TGCAGCGTGCCAAGGGGCAGCAACACCGGGGAGCTGTTTTTT.

A remark on this clone: The junction and the germline gene differ at one end; a read error may be behind it. CDR3 sequence: CARSGQRGGGETQYF. The DNA for the CDR3 is TGTGCCCGCAGCGGGCAGCGGGGGGGCGGGGAGACCCAGTACTTC. The chain uses TRBV2 and TRBJ2-5, with 10 bases matching TRBD2. The V gene's germline CDR1 is SNHLY and CDR2 FYNNEI. The CDR3 is 15 amino acids.

V is TRBV18 and J is TRBJ1-4; TRBD1 matches at 8 bases. The germline CDR1 and CDR2 sequences are KGHSH and LQKENI. This CDR3 contains 14 residues. V shed 5 bases, J shed 7 bases, and the junction held 6 bases outside the gene matches. CDR3 protein: CASSSDRATEKLFF. The CDR3 nucleotides are TGTGCCAGCTCATCGGACAGGGCTACTGAAAAACTGTTTTTT.